This is a list of T cell receptor beta chains from one sample in a study of cytomegalovirus exposure and HLA in healthy donors. Assay used: immunoSEQ multiplex PCR; TCRdb lists only in-frame clones, some missing. In the table there are some 160,000 clones, around 90% of which are singletons. The source material was PBMCs. The receptors here all came from a man aged 18 to 30 in good health and CMV-seronegative. Each CDR3 is given with its conserved first and last residue. D genes are given only for firm matches. Rows may omit the clone size; those that give it use once, few, many or a size class.

clone_size j_call v_call d_call cdr3_nt cdr3_aa
NA TRBJ1-3 TRBV30 NA TGTGCCTGGAGTGGGACAGAGGGCACCATATATTTT CAWSGTEGTIYF
NA TRBJ2-5 TRBV4-1 TRBD1 TGCGCCAGCAGCCCCTGGGTAAAGGGGGCGATCCAAGAGACCCAGTACTTC CASSPWVKGAIQETQYF
NA TRBJ1-2 TRBV4-1 TRBD1 TGCGCCAGCAGCCGGTCCGACAGGGACTATGGCTACACCTTC CASSRSDRDYGYTF
NA TRBJ2-3 TRBV6-5 TRBD1 TGTGCCAGCACCCGGACAGGGGGTTCAGGAGATACGCAGTATTTT CASTRTGGSGDTQYF
NA TRBJ1-1 TRBV7-9 TRBD1 TGTGCCAGCAATACAGGGGGCACTGAAGCTTTCTTT CASNTGGTEAFF
few TRBJ2-2 TRBV2 NA TGTGCCAGCAGTGCGTACACCGGGGAGCTGTTTTTT CASSAYTGELFF
NA TRBJ1-5 TRBV6-1 TRBD1 TGTGCCAGCAGTGCTACAGGGGGCGGTCAGCCCCAGCATTTT CASSATGGGQPQHF
NA TRBJ2-3 TRBV28 NA TGTGCCAGCAGCCTAACACCCAGGCCCGCAGATACGCAGTATTTT CASSLTPRPADTQYF
NA TRBJ1-5 TRBV28 NA TGTGCCAGCCGCCTGGGGGGGCTTGAACAGCCCCAGCATTTT CASRLGGLEQPQHF
NA TRBJ2-5 TRBV19 NA TGTGCCAGTAGTATAATCCCTAGGGCAGGGGAAGAGACCCAGTACTTC CASSIIPRAGEETQYF
NA TRBJ1-4 TRBV29-1 NA TGCAGCGGTGGTAGTTCTAATGAAAAACTGTTTTTT CSGGSSNEKLFF
NA TRBJ2-3 TRBV5-1 NA TGCGCCAGCAGCCCCGAGGGACTCGGTACTAGCACAGATACGCAGTATTTT CASSPEGLGTSTDTQYF
NA TRBJ1-1 TRBV2 NA TGTGCCAGTTTCCCGTTGCGGGGGCGAGGGTCCACTGAAGCTTTCTTT CASFPLRGRGSTEAFF
NA TRBJ2-7 TRBV19 TRBD1 TGTGCCAGTAGTTCGGACAGGGGGTACTACGAGCAGTACTTC CASSSDRGYYEQYF
NA TRBJ1-2 TRBV12-5 NA TGTGCTAGTAGCATTTTGGGCTACGGCTACACCTTC CASSILGYGYTF
NA TRBJ1-1 TRBV15 NA TGTGCCACCAGCAGTATGGACTGGATTGAGGGCACTGAAGCTTTCTTT CATSSMDWIEGTEAFF
once TRBJ2-1 TRBV10-2 NA TGCGCCAGCAGTGAGTCACTAGCTGTCAATGAGCAGTTCTTC CASSESLAVNEQFF
NA TRBJ2-1 TRBV11-2 TRBD1 TGTGCCAGCGGTTTGACAGGGGGCTGGGAGCAGTTCTTC CASGLTGGWEQFF
NA TRBJ2-6 TRBV4-1 TRBD1 TGCGCCAGCAGTCCAAGGGACAGGGTCACTGGGGCCAACGTCCTGACTTTC CASSPRDRVTGANVLTF
NA TRBJ2-1 TRBV2 NA TGTGCCAGCAGGAGAGAATACAATGAGCAGTTCTTC CASRREYNEQFF
NA TRBJ1-2 TRBV5-1 NA TGCGCCAGCAGCTCTTCTCGCGGACAAGACTATGGCTACACCTTC CASSSSRGQDYGYTF
NA TRBJ1-5 TRBV7-9 NA TGTGCCAGCAGCCGTCAGGGTTCCTGGCAGCCCCAGCATTTT CASSRQGSWQPQHF
NA TRBJ1-1 TRBV28 NA TGTGCCAGCAGTTCGGGACTAGAAGCTTTCTTT CASSSGLEAFF
NA TRBJ1-1 TRBV4-3 TRBD1 TGCGCCAGCAGCCATTGGGACAGCATGAACACTGAAGCTTTCTTT CASSHWDSMNTEAFF
once TRBJ2-7 TRBV14 TRBD2 TGTGCCAGCAGCCGCGGACTAGTACGGGGCGAGCAGTACTTC CASSRGLVRGEQYF
NA TRBJ1-5 TRBV9 TRBD1 TGTGCCAGCAGCGTCTCCATCGGGACAGACCCTTATAGCAATCAGCCCCAGCATTTT CASSVSIGTDPYSNQPQHF
NA TRBJ1-1 TRBV5-1 TRBD1 TGCGCCAGCCGACAGGGTAGCACTGAAGCTTTCTTT CASRQGSTEAFF
NA TRBJ2-7 TRBV7-9 NA TGTGCCAGCAGCCCCGGGACAAGCTACGAGCAGTACTTC CASSPGTSYEQYF
NA TRBJ1-4 TRBV2 NA TGTGCCAGCAGTGTCCGCTCCGGGGTCGAAAAACTGTTTTTT CASSVRSGVEKLFF
NA TRBJ1-2 TRBV7-8 TRBD1 TGTGCCAGCAGCTACAGGGGATCCCATGGCTACACCTTC CASSYRGSHGYTF
NA TRBJ1-1 TRBV27 TRBD1 TGTGCCAGCAGTCTCTCCCGGACAGGGGGGACTTTGGGCACTGAAGCTTTCTTT CASSLSRTGGTLGTEAFF
NA TRBJ1-2 TRBV5-1 TRBD1 TGCGCCAGCAGCAGGGGACAGGGGCCTAACTATGGCTACACCTTC CASSRGQGPNYGYTF
NA TRBJ1-5 TRBV27 NA TGTGCCAGCAAGGTTAGGCAGGGAAGCAATCAGCCCCAGCATTTT CASKVRQGSNQPQHF
NA TRBJ1-2 TRBV11-2 NA TGTGCCAGCAGCTCAGACAGTTATGGCTACACCTTC CASSSDSYGYTF
NA TRBJ1-5 TRBV5-1 NA TGCGCCAGCAGCTCGACAGGCGTCAATCAGCCCCAGCATTTT CASSSTGVNQPQHF
NA TRBJ1-5 TRBV4-1 NA TGCGCCAGCAGCCGAGGACAGTCTCATCAGCCCCAGCATTTT CASSRGQSHQPQHF
NA TRBJ2-7 TRBV7-6 NA TGTGCCAGCAGCTTTCAGGACTACGACGAGCAGTACTTC CASSFQDYDEQYF
NA TRBJ2-5 TRBV6-5 TRBD2 TGTGCCTCGGGGGGGGGTTACGAGACCCAGTACTTC CASGGGYETQYF
NA TRBJ1-4 TRBV4-1 NA TGCGCCAGCAGCTCTCCCGGGACGGGAGATGAAAAACTGTTTTTT CASSSPGTGDEKLFF
NA TRBJ2-7 TRBV28 TRBD1 TGTGCCAGCAGTCCACGACAGGGCTACTCTACCTACGAGCAGTACTTC CASSPRQGYSTYEQYF
once TRBJ2-1 TRBV5-4 TRBD2 TGTGCCAGCAGCCCTCCCGGGCGGGAGGCGTACAATGAGCAGTTCTTC CASSPPGREAYNEQFF
NA TRBJ1-5 TRBV7-9 NA TGTGCCAGCAGCTTAGTTGGGACATCCGATCAGCCCCAGCATTTT CASSLVGTSDQPQHF
NA TRBJ2-5 TRBV2 TRBD1 TGTGCCAGCACCGCCACCCTCCGGGACAGGGGGCGGGCGCAAGAGACCCAGTACTTC CASTATLRDRGRAQETQYF
NA TRBJ1-1 TRBV29-1 NA TGCAGCGTTGAAGCCACTCAATTTTCGAACACTGAAGCTTTCTTT CSVEATQFSNTEAFF
NA TRBJ1-2 TRBV5-5 NA TGTGCCAGCAGCTTGACGTCGGAGGGCTACACCTTC CASSLTSEGYTF
NA TRBJ1-5 TRBV15 NA TGTGCCACCAGCAGAGATCCCAACAATCAGCCCCAGCATTTT CATSRDPNNQPQHF
NA TRBJ2-1 TRBV7-2 TRBD1 TGTGCCAGCAGCCAATACAGGGGGGAGTTCTTC CASSQYRGEFF
NA TRBJ2-7 TRBV6-5 NA TGTGCCAGCAGTTACGACCTACAGGGTCCTATCTACGAGCAGTACTTC CASSYDLQGPIYEQYF
NA TRBJ2-1 TRBV6-5 NA TGTGCCAGTACCTTGGGCGGGGAGCAGTTCTTC CASTLGGEQFF
NA TRBJ2-1 TRBV5-4 TRBD2 TGTGCCAGCAGCTTTAGCGGGAGCTCCTACAATGAGCAGTTCTTC CASSFSGSSYNEQFF
NA TRBJ1-5 TRBV2 NA TGTGCCAGCAGTAGGGGGAGCAATCAGCCCCAGCATTTT CASSRGSNQPQHF
NA TRBJ1-4 TRBV6-6 NA TGTGCCAGCAGAACTTGGACAGCAACTGAAAAACTGTTTTTT CASRTWTATEKLFF
NA TRBJ1-5 TRBV7-8 NA TGTGCCAGCAGCGGATACGGACAGTCCAATCAGCCCCAGCATTTT CASSGYGQSNQPQHF